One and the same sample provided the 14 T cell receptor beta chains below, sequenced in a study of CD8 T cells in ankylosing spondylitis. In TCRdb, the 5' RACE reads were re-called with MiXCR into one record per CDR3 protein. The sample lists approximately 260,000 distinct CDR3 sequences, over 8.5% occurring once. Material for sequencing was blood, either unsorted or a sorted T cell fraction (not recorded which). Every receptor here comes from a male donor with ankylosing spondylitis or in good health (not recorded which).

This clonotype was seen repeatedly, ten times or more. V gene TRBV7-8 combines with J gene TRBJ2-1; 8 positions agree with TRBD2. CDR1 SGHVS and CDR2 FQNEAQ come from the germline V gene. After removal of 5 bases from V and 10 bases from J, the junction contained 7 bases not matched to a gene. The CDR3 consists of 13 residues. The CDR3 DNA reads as TGTGCCAGCAGCCCCCTCGGGAGGGGAGAGCAGTTCTTC. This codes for CASSPLGRGEQFF.

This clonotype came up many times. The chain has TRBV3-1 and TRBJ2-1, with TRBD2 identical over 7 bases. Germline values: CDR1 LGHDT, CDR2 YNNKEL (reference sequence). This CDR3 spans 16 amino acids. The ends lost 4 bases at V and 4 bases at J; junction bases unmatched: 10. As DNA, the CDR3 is TGTGCCAGCAGCCCCCAGACTAGCCCCCGGTACAATGAGCAGTTCTTC. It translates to CASSPQTSPRYNEQFF.

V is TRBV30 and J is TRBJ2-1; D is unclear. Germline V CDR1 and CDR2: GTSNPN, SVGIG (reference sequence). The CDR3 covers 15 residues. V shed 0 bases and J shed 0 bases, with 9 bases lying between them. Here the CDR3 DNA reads TGTGCCTGGAGTGTAGACCCGAGCTCCTACAATGAGCAGTTCTTC. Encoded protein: CAWSVDPSSYNEQFF.

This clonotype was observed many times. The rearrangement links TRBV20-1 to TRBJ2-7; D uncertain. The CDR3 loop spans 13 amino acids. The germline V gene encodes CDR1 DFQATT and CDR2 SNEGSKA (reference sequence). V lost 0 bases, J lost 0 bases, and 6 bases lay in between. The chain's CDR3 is CSARDKGSYEQYF. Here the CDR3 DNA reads TGCAGTGCTAGAGATAAGGGCTCCTACGAGCAGTACTTC.

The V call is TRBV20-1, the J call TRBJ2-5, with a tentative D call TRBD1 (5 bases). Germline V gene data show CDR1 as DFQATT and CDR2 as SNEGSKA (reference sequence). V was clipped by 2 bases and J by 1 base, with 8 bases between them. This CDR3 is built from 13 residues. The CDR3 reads CSARSDSQETQYF. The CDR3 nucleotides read TGCAGTGCTAGAAGTGACAGCCAAGAGACCCAGTACTTC.

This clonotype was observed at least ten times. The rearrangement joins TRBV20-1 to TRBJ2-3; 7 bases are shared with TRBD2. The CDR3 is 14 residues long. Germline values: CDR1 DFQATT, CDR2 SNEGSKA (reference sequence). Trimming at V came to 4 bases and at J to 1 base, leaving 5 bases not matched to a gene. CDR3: CSATGGRRTDTQYF. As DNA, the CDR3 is TGCAGTGCTACGGGAGGCCGCCGCACAGATACGCAGTATTTT.

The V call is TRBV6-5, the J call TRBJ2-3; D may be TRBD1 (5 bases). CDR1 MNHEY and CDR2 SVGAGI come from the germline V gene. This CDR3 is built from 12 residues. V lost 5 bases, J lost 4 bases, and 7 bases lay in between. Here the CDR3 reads CASSPTADTQYF. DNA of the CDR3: TGTGCCAGCAGTCCGACAGCAGATACGCAGTATTTT.

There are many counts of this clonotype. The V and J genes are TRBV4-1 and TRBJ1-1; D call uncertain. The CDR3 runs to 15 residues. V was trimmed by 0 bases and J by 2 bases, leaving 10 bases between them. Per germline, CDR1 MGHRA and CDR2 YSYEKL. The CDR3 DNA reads TGCGCCAGCAGCCAAGATACGACAATCAACACTGAAGCTTTCTTT. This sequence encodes CASSQDTTINTEAFF.

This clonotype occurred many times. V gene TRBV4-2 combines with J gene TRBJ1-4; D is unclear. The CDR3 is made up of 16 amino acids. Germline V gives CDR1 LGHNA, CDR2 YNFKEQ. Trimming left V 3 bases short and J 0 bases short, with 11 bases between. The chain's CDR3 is CASSQGRTATNEKLFF. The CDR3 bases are TGTGCCAGCAGCCAGGGCAGGACGGCAACTAATGAAAAACTGTTTTTT.

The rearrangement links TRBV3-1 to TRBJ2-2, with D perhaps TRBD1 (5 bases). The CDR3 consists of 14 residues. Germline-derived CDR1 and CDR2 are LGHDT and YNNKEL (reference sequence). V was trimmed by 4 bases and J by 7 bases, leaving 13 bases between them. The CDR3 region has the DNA TGTGCCAGCAGCCTAAAGCAGGGAATCGGGGAGCTGTTTTTT. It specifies CASSLKQGIGELFF.

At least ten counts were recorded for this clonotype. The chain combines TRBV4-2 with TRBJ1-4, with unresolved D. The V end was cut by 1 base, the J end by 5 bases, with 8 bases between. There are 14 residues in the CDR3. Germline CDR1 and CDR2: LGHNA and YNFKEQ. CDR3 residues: CASSQGSGNEKLFF. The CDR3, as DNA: TGTGCCAGCAGCCAAGGCAGCGGCAATGAAAAACTGTTTTTT.

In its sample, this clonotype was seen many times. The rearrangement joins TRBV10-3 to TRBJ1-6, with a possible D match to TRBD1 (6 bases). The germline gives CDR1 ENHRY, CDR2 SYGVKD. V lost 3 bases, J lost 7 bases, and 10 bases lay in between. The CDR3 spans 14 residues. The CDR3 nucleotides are TGTGCCATCAGTGAAAGGACAGAAAATTCACCCCTCCACTTT. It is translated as CAISERTENSPLHF.

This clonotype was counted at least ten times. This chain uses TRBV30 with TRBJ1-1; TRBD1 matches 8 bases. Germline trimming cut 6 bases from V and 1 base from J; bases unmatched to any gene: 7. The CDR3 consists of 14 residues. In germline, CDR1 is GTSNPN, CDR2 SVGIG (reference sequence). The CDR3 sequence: CACCTDRGNTEAFF. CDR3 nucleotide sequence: TGTGCCTGCTGTACCGACAGGGGGAACACTGAAGCTTTCTTT.

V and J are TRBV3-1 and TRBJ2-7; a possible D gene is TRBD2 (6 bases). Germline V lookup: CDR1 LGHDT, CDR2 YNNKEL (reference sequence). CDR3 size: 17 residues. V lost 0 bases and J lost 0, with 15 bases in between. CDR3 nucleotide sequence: TGTGCCAGCAGCCAAGACGGGGGAGGAGGGGCCTCCTACGAGCAGTACTTC. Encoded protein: CASSQDGGGGASYEQYF.